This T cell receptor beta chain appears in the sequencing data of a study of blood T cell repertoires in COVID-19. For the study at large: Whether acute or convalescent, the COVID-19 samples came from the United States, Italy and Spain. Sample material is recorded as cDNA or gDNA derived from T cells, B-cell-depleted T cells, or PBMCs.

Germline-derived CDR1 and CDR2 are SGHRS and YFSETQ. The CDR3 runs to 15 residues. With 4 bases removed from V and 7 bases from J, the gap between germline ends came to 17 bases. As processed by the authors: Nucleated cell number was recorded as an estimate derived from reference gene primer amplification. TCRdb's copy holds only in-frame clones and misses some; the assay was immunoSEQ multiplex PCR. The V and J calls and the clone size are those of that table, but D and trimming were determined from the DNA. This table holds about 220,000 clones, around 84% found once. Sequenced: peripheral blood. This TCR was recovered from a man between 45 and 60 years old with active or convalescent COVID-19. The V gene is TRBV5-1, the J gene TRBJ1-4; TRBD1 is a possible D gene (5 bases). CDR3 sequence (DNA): TGCGCCAGCAGCCCCCAAGGCCGGGGGAGTGAAAAACTGTTTTTT. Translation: CASSPQGRGSEKLFF.